The 16 T cell receptor beta chains in this list originate from one sample, sequenced in a study of T cell responses to AZD1222 COVID-19 vaccine. Clones were sequenced by immunoSEQ multiplex PCR, and TCRdb holds only the in-frame ones, with some missing. The table lists 85,000 to 100,000 clones, roughly 92% of them singletons. The sample was peripheral blood, taken on day 0 of AZD1222 vaccination. These TCRs come from an adult in good health.

The rearrangement links TRBV28 to TRBJ1-1; D unclear. In germline, CDR1 is MDHEN, CDR2 SYDVKM. Deletions cut 6 bases from V and 8 bases from J, with 16 bases between. The CDR3 loop spans 13 amino acids. The CDR3 spells CASSPPGRAEAFF. Written as DNA, the CDR3 is TGTGCCAGCAGCCCGCCCGGGAGGGCCGAAGCTTTCTTT.

The CDR3 region is CASSIVPYEQYF. The CDR3 nucleotides are TGTGCCAGCAGTATTGTACCCTACGAGCAGTACTTC. The rearrangement uses TRBV28 and TRBJ2-7, with D uncertain. The CDR3 extends over 12 amino acids. The V gene's germline CDR1 is MDHEN and CDR2 SYDVKM. V shed 5 bases and J shed 2 bases, with 7 bases lying between them.

The V and J genes are TRBV15 and TRBJ2-1, with 11 bases that match TRBD2. Germline trimming cut 0 bases from V and 2 bases from J; bases unmatched to any gene: 15. In germline, CDR1 is LNHNV, CDR2 YYDKDF (reference sequence). The CDR3 contains 21 residues. CDR3 nucleotide sequence: TGTGCCACCAGCAGAGACTCCGGGACTAGCGGAGCCTGGGCCACCTACAATGAGCAGTTCTTC. This gives the protein CATSRDSGTSGAWATYNEQFF.

This clone showed up just once. The V and J genes are TRBV20-1 and TRBJ2-5; perhaps D is TRBD1 or TRBD2 (6 bases each). This CDR3 spans 14 amino acids. V lost 3 bases and J lost 5, with 16 bases in between. Germline CDR1 and CDR2: DFQATT and SNEGSKA (reference sequence). CDR3 residues: CSASSALGGETQYF. Here the CDR3 DNA reads TGCAGTGCTAGTAGCGCTCTAGGGGGGGAGACCCAGTACTTC.

This clone appeared a single time. V is TRBV28 and J is TRBJ2-6, with D perhaps TRBD2 (6 bases). The CDR3 runs to 15 residues. The V end was cut by 5 bases, the J end by 4 bases, with 12 bases between. Germline values: CDR1 MDHEN, CDR2 SYDVKM. The CDR3 loop is CASSGGVTGANVLTF. The CDR3 bases are TGTGCCAGCAGTGGAGGGGTGACGGGGGCCAACGTCCTGACTTTC.

The genes are TRBV6-6 and TRBJ1-1; no firm D call. Germline V gene lookup returns CDR1 MNHNY and CDR2 SVGAGI (reference sequence). Trimming cost V 4 bases and J 7 bases, with 16 bases left between them. CDR3 length: 14 amino acids. CDR3 bases: TGTGCCAGCAGTTTCAGCCAGTTGGGAAGTGAAGCTTTCTTT. Translating gives CASSFSQLGSEAFF.

The rearrangement joins TRBV29-1 to TRBJ2-1; D is uncertain. Trimming stripped 0 bases from V and 5 bases from J, with 8 bases between. In germline, CDR1 is SQVTM, CDR2 ANQGSEA. The CDR3 has 13 residues. The CDR3 DNA follows: TGCAGCGTTGAAGATCCTAAAAACAATGAGCAGTTCTTC. It codes for CSVEDPKNNEQFF.

V gene TRBV7-9 combines with J gene TRBJ2-2, with TRBD2 identical over 8 bases. In germline, CDR1 is SEHNR, CDR2 FQNEAQ (reference sequence). The length of the CDR3 is 15 residues. The V and J ends lost 5 bases and 4 bases, in that order; junction bases with no gene match: 6. CDR3: CASSRGLAGTGELFF. The DNA of the CDR3 is TGTGCCAGCAGCCGAGGACTAGCTGGCACCGGGGAGCTGTTTTTT.

V gene TRBV5-5 combines with J gene TRBJ1-5; no firm D call. V lost 1 base and J 1 base, leaving 9 bases between the germline ends. CDR1 is SGHKS and CDR2 is YYEKEE in the germline V gene (reference sequence). This CDR3 has 15 amino acids. The CDR3 nucleotides are TGTGCCAGCAGCTTGCTAGGTGTAAGCAATCAGCCCCAGCATTTT. This translates into CASSLLGVSNQPQHF.

The V gene is TRBV28, the J gene TRBJ2-5; 7 nucleotides line up with TRBD1. The CDR3 spans 14 residues. Per the germline V gene, CDR1 is MDHEN and CDR2 is SYDVKM. V lost 6 bases to trimming and J lost 4 bases; unmatched junction nucleotides: 8. For the CDR3, the DNA is TGTGCCAGCAGAACGACAGGGAGAGGAGAGACCCAGTACTTC. Its translation is CASRTTGRGETQYF.

This sequence joins TRBV2 and TRBJ2-2, with D perhaps TRBD2 (6 bases). The CDR3 loop spans 14 amino acids. V lost 8 bases and J lost 4, with 14 bases in between. Germline V gives CDR1 SNHLY, CDR2 FYNNEI. For the CDR3, the DNA is TGTGCCAGCCTACAGCTAGCGAGCACCGGGGAGCTGTTTTTT. It encodes CASLQLASTGELFF.

This clone rates as medium-sized. This chain uses TRBV7-2 with TRBJ2-5; 10 bases match TRBD2. Germline trimming cut 5 bases from V and 2 bases from J; bases unmatched to any gene: 5. Germline CDR1 reads SGHTA; CDR2 reads FQGNSA. CDR3 length: 15 residues. CDR3 protein: CASSIRLAGQETQYF. Written as DNA, the CDR3 is TGTGCCAGCAGCATCCGACTAGCGGGTCAAGAGACCCAGTACTTC.

This rearrangement joins TRBV3-1 (or the pseudogene TRBV3-2) to TRBJ1-6; D is unresolved. The V end lost 3 bases, the J end lost 4 bases, and 10 bases lay between the germline ends. In germline, CDR1 is LGHDT, CDR2 YNNKEL (reference sequence). The CDR3 is 15 residues long. The CDR3 DNA follows: TGTGCCAGCAGCCATAAGACTGATTATAATTCACCCCTCCACTTT. This encodes CASSHKTDYNSPLHF.

This chain uses TRBV19 with TRBJ1-5; D is uncertain. Looked up from germline, CDR1 is LNHDA and CDR2 is SQIVND (reference sequence). The germline V and J ends were trimmed by 6 bases and 4 bases, with 10 bases remaining between them. CDR3 length: 13 amino acids. The CDR3 loop reads CASSVGRNQPQHF. CDR3 DNA: TGTGCCAGTAGCGTTGGGAGGAATCAGCCCCAGCATTTT.

The J gene is TRBJ2-5, the V gene TRBV20-1; D remains unclear. This CDR3 contains 11 residues. Deletions cut 3 bases from V and 3 bases from J, with 5 bases between. CDR1 and CDR2 (germline): DFQATT, SNEGSKA (reference sequence). The CDR3 loop reads CSASWEETQYF. CDR3 sequence (DNA): TGCAGTGCTAGTTGGGAAGAGACCCAGTACTTC.

The chain employs TRBV7-2 and TRBJ1-6; D gene uncertain. The CDR3 sequence is 13 residues long. Trimming cost V 5 bases and J 7 bases, with 9 bases left between them. From germline, CDR1 is SGHTA and CDR2 FQGNSA. The CDR3 here is CASSVLVNSPLHF. In DNA, the CDR3 is TGTGCCAGCAGCGTCCTCGTGAATTCACCCCTCCACTTT.